This passage covers 11 T cell receptor beta chains from one sample sequenced in a study of blood T cells in healthy people across ages (dated by TCRdb to the mid-2010s). The method behind the library was 5' RACE. The instrument given in TCRdb is Illumina HiSeq 2500. A second 7 to 11 cycle PCR used a sample-barcoded 5' primer and a J-beta primer mix. The raw public data were reprocessed by TCRdb itself: fastp quality trimming at Q25, MiXCR clonotype calling, in-frame beta chains only. Entries are consolidated by CDR3 protein sequence, retaining the most common genes and DNA. This sample holds 750,000 or so distinct CDR3 sequences; 20% to 30% were observed only once. Roughly 9% of the sample goes to the ten largest clones. These sequences were also reported in another study, on T cells of mothers and their children.

The source material was blood. These receptors were collected from a boy younger than 18 in good health.

In this sample, this clonotype turned up a few times. The chain recombines TRBV9 with TRBJ2-1; either TRBD1 or TRBD2 may supply D (5 bases each). Germline V lookup: CDR1 SGDLS, CDR2 YYNGEE. This CDR3 contains 13 residues. V shed 2 bases and J shed 8 bases, with 11 bases lying between them. The CDR3 here is CASSVKGTDEQFF. CDR3 nucleotide sequence: TGTGCCAGCAGCGTGAAGGGGACGGATGAGCAGTTCTTC.

The chain joins TRBV20-1 to TRBJ2-5, with D perhaps TRBD2 (6 bases). The DNA end is a closer match to TRBJ2-1, so the J assignment may be wrong. This CDR3 comprises 12 residues. Looked up from germline, CDR1 is DFQATT and CDR2 is SNEGSKA (reference sequence). CDR3 residues: CSARGGLDEQFF. The CDR3 nucleotides are TGCAGTGCTAGGGGGGGTCTGGATGAGCAGTTCTTC.

This clonotype was observed a handful of times. CDR3: CASSYPDRSYEQYV. The CDR3 bases are TGTGCCAGCAGTTACCCGGACAGGAGTTACGAGCAGTACGTC. The chain links TRBV6-6 to TRBJ2-7; 7 bases are a match to TRBD1. Germline values: CDR1 MNHNY, CDR2 SVGAGI (reference sequence). The CDR3 length is 14 residues. The J segment lost 4 bases and the V segment lost 2 bases, leaving 5 bases of the junction unmatched.

Only a few counts were recorded for this clonotype. This rearrangement joins TRBV7-3 to TRBJ2-5, with D unresolved. The J call is doubtful: the DNA matches TRBJ2-1 better. Germline-derived CDR1 and CDR2 are SGHTA and FQGTGA. The CDR3 is made up of 19 amino acids. CDR3 coding DNA: TGTGCCAGCAGCGCCAACGTAGGTGGCGATTTCTTAGACTACAATGAGCAGTTCTTC. Protein product: CASSANVGGDFLDYNEQFF.

This clonotype showed up just a few times. The V gene is TRBV4-2, the J gene TRBJ2-5; D is ambiguous. This CDR3 region has 14 residues. The V gene lost 2 bases and the J gene lost 5 bases, with 12 bases spanning the gap. Germline V gene lookup returns CDR1 LGHNA and CDR2 YNFKEQ. The CDR3 reads CASSQSQVEETQYF. The DNA for the CDR3 is TGTGCCAGCAGCCAATCCCAGGTAGAGGAGACCCAGTACTTC.

The chain joins TRBV12-3 or TRBV12-4 to TRBJ2-7; either TRBD1 or TRBD2 may supply D (5 bases each). V lost 4 bases and J 3 bases, leaving 16 bases between the germline ends. CDR3 length equals 15 residues. The DNA of the CDR3 is TGTGCCAGCAGTTCTCGCCTGACAGCGGACTACGAGCAGTACTTC. It codes for CASSSRLTADYEQYF.

This chain links TRBV9 with TRBJ2-5; D could derive from TRBD1 or TRBD2 (5 bases each). V lost 4 bases and J lost 4, with 14 bases in between. CDR1 SGDLS and CDR2 YYNGEE come from the germline V gene. This CDR3 is 14 amino acids long. CDR3 amino acids: CASSPRDGRETQYF. The CDR3 DNA follows: TGTGCCAGCAGCCCCCGGGACGGGCGAGAGACCCAGTACTTC.

This clonotype was observed a handful of times. V usage is TRBV27 and J usage is TRBJ2-3; 8 bases are shared with TRBD2. The V gene end was trimmed by 5 bases and the J gene end by 6 bases; junction bases not matched to a gene: 10. Germline V gene sequence: CDR1 MNHEY, CDR2 SMNVEV (reference sequence). CDR3 length: 15 amino acids. The DNA for the CDR3 is TGTGCCAGCAGTCCCCAGGGACTAGGCAGGGATACGCAGTATTTT. Translating it yields CASSPQGLGRDTQYF.

This clonotype was counted between two and nine times. V is TRBV9 and J is TRBJ1-4; D call uncertain. This CDR3 is built from 14 residues. Germline V gene sequence: CDR1 SGDLS, CDR2 YYNGEE. V dropped 2 bases and J dropped 4 bases, with 9 bases sitting between them. In DNA, the CDR3 is TGTGCCAGCAGCGTCCTGGCCCATAATGAAAAACTGTTTTTT. It translates to CASSVLAHNEKLFF.

The chain employs TRBV28 and TRBJ2-3, with D perhaps matching TRBD1 or TRBD2 (6 bases each). Trimming took 5 bases from V and 1 from J, leaving 16 bases between them. The length of the CDR3 is 16 residues. Germline lookup yields CDR1 MDHEN and CDR2 SYDVKM. CDR3 bases: TGTGCCAGCAGTATAGAGACAGGCGGGGGCACAGATACGCAGTATTTT. The encoded protein is CASSIETGGGTDTQYF. The variable domain in full, with the rest retrieved from reference TRBV28 and TRBJ2-3, is DVKVTQSSRYLVKRTGEKVFLECVQDMDHENMFWYRQDPGLGLRLIYFSYDVKMKEKGDIPEGYSVSREKKERFSLILESASTNQTSMYLCASSIETGGGTDTQYFGPGTRLTVL.

CDR3 nucleotides: TGCAGCGTTGAGAGGGTTAAGGACAAAAACATTCAGTACTTC. As protein: CSVERVKDKNIQYF. The V gene is TRBV29-1, the J gene TRBJ2-4; D possibly corresponds to TRBD2 (5 bases). The CDR3 loop spans 14 amino acids. V lost 3 bases and J lost 3, with 12 bases in between. Germline-derived CDR1 and CDR2 are SQVTM and ANQGSEA.